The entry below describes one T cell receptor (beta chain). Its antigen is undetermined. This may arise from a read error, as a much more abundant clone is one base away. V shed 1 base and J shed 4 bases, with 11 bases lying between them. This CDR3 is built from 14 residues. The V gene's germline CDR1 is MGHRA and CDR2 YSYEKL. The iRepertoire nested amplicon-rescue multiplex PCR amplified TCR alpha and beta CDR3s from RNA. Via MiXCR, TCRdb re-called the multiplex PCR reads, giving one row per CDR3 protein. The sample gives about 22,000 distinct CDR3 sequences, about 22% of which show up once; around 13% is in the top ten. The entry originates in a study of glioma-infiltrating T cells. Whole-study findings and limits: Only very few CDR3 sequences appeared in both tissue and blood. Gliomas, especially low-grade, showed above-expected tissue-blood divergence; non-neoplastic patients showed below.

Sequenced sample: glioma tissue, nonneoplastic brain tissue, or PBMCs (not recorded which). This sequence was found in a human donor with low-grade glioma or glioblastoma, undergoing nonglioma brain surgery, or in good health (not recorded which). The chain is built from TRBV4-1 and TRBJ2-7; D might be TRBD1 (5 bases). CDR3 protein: CASSQVDRWYEQYF. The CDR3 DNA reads TGCGCCAGCAGCCAAGTAGACAGATGGTACGAGCAGTACTTC.